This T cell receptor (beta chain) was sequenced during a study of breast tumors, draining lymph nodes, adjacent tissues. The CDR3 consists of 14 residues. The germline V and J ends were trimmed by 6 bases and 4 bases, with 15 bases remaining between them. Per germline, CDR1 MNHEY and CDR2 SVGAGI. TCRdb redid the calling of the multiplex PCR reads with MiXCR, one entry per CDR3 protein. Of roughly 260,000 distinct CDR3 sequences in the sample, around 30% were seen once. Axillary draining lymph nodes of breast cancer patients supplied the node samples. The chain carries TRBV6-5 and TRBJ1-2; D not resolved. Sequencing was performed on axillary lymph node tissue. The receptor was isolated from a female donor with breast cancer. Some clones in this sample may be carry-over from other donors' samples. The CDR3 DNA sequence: TGTGCCAGCAGACCCGTCGGACGGTCCTATGGCTACACCTTC. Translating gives CASRPVGRSYGYTF.